This T cell receptor beta chain emerged from a study of blood T cell repertoires in COVID-19. Study-wide context: Samples taken during acute and convalescent COVID-19 were collected in the United States, Italy and Spain. The analysed material was cDNA or gDNA that came from T cells, B-cell-depleted T cells, or PBMCs.

Clones were sequenced by immunoSEQ multiplex PCR, and TCRdb holds only the in-frame ones, with some missing. Among about 200,000 clones, about 82% were seen once, and the ten largest hold roughly 5.9%. This clone occurred a few times. Those who participated ranged in age from about 18 to 95 years and resided in about two dozen US areas. Sequences were obtained from PBMCs or T cells enriched from blood (not recorded which). The receptor's source is a man aged 35 to 55 with acute COVID-19.

The CDR3 spells CAISGAGGGSSYEQYF. The CDR3 nucleotides read TGTGCCATCAGTGGGGCGGGGGGCGGAAGCTCCTACGAGCAGTACTTC. This chain connects TRBV10-3 to TRBJ2-7; 8 bases are a match to TRBD2. Germline loops: CDR1 ENHRY, CDR2 SYGVKD. With 4 bases clipped from V and 0 bases from J, the junction kept 8 bases outside the gene matches. The CDR3 totals 16 residues.